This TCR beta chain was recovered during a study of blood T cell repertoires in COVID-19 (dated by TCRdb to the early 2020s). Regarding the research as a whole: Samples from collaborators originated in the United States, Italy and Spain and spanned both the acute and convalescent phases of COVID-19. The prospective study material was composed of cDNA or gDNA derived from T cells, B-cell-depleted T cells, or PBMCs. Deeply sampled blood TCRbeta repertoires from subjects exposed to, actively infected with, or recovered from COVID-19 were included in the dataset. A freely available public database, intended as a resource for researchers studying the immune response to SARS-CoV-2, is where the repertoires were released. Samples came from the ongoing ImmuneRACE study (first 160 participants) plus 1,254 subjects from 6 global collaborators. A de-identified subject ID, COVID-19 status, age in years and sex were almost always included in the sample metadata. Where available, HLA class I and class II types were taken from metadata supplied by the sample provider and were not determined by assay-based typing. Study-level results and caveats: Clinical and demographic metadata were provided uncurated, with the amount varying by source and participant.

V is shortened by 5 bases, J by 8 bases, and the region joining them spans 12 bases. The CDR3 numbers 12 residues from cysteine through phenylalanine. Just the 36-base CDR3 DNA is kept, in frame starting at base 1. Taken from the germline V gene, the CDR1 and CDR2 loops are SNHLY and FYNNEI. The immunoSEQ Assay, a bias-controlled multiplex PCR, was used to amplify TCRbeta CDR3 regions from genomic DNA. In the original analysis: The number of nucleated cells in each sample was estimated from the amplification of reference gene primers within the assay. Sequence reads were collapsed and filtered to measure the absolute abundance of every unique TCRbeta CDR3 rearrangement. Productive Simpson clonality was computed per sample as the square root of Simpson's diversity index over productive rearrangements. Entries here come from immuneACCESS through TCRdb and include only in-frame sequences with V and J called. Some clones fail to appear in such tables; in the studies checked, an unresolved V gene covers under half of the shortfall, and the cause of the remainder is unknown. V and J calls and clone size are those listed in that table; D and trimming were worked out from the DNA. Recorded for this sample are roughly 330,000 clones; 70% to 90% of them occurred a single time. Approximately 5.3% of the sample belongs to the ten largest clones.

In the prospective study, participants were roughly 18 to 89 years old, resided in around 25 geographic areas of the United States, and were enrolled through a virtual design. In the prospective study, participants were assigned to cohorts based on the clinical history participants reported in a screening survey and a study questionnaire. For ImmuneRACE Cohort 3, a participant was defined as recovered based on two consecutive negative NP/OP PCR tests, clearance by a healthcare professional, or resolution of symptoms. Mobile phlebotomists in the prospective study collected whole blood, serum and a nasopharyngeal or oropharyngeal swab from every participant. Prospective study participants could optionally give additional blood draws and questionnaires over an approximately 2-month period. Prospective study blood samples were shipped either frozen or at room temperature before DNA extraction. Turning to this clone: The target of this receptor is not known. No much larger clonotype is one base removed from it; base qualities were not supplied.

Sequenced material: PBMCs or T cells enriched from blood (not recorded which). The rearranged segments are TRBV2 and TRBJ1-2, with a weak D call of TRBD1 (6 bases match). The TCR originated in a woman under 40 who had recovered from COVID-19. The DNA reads TGTGCCAGCAGTCGAGACAGGAAGGGCTACACCTTC. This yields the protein CASSRDRKGYTF. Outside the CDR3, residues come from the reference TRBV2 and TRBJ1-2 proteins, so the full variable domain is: EPEVTQTPSHQVTQMGQEVILRCVPISNHLYFYWYRQILGQKVEFLVSFYNNEISEKSEIFDDQFSVERPDGSNFTLKIRSTKLEDSAMYFCASSRDRKGYTFGSGTRLTVV.